A single sample gave rise to the 3 T cell receptor beta chains below, sequenced in a study of blood T cell repertoires in COVID-19. Data came from immunoSEQ multiplex PCR; TCRdb stores just in-frame clones and leaves some out. Seen here are under 500,000 clones, 85% to 90% observed once, and the top ten hold 1% to 1.3%. What was sequenced was PBMCs or T cells enriched from blood (not recorded which). The source of these receptors is a man aged 25 to 45 who had recovered from COVID-19.

On this clone: This same CDR3 is encoded by further DNA sequences in the sample. The V gene is TRBV7-9, the J gene TRBJ2-7; no firm D call. In germline, CDR1 is SEHNR, CDR2 FQNEAQ (reference sequence). With 5 bases removed from V and 1 base from J, the gap between germline ends came to 12 bases. The CDR3 loop spans 14 amino acids. The CDR3 protein is CASSLGGGSYEQYF. The CDR3 DNA follows: TGTGCCAGCAGCCTGGGTGGCGGATCCTACGAGCAGTACTTC.

The rearrangement joins TRBV9 to TRBJ2-1; 9 bases match TRBD1. The CDR3 totals 14 residues. In germline, CDR1 is SGDLS, CDR2 YYNGEE. Trimming removed 4 bases from V and 9 bases from J; junction bases left unmatched: 8. The CDR3 reads CASSPGTGNGEQFF. CDR3 DNA: TGTGCCAGCAGCCCGGGGACAGGGAACGGTGAGCAGTTCTTC.

This chain joins TRBV9 and TRBJ2-7; tentatively, D is TRBD1 (6 bases). The V gene lost 4 bases and the J gene lost 1 base, with 9 bases spanning the gap. This CDR3 spans 13 amino acids. Germline CDR1 is SGDLS and CDR2 is YYNGEE. The CDR3 reads CASSSDSSYEQYF. CDR3 in DNA: TGTGCCAGCAGCTCGGACAGTTCCTACGAGCAGTACTTC.